The 18 T cell receptor beta chains listed next were all sequenced from one sample in a study of shared clonotypes between healthy human individuals. Generated by immunoSEQ multiplex PCR, the TCRdb table keeps only in-frame clones and is missing some. The sample includes more than 450,000 clones, 79% of them seen just once. The sample taken for sequencing was PBMCs. These receptor sequences come from a middle-aged woman in good health. Some clones in this sample may be carry-over from other donors' samples.

V gene TRBV9 combines with J gene TRBJ2-1; 10 nucleotides align to TRBD2. The CDR3 sequence is 20 residues long. The V segment lost 0 bases and the J segment 0 bases; nucleotides outside the gene matches: 12. CDR1 is SGDLS, CDR2 YYNGEE, per germline. The CDR3 region is CASSVGPTSGASSSYNEQFF. DNA for the CDR3: TGTGCCAGCAGCGTAGGGCCCACTAGCGGGGCCTCTAGCTCCTACAATGAGCAGTTCTTC.

As concerns this clone: The identical CDR3 is also encoded by other nucleotide sequences in the sample. The V and J genes are TRBV5-1 and TRBJ2-2; 13 positions agree with TRBD2. The CDR3 is 16 amino acids. Germline V lookup: CDR1 SGHRS, CDR2 YFSETQ. The V gene end was trimmed by 0 bases and the J gene end by 4 bases; junction bases not matched to a gene: 0. CDR3 loop: CASSLGLAGGTGELFF. CDR3 nucleotides: TGCGCCAGCAGCTTGGGACTAGCGGGGGGCACCGGGGAGCTGTTTTTT. Full variable domain (remainder filled in from reference TRBV5-1 and TRBJ2-2): KAGVTQTPRYLIKTRGQQVTLSCSPISGHRSVSWYQQTPGQGLQFLFEYFSETQRNKGNFPGRFSGRQFSNSRSEMNVSTLELGDSALYLCASSLGLAGGTGELFFGEGSRLTVL.

The CDR3 loop reads CASSLAGGPTRYEQYF. DNA of the CDR3: TGTGCCAGCAGCTTAGCGGGAGGGCCCACTAGATACGAGCAGTACTTC. The rearrangement links TRBV5-4 to TRBJ2-7; 10 nucleotides line up with TRBD2. The length of the CDR3 is 16 residues. CDR1 is SGHNT and CDR2 is YYREEE in the germline V gene (reference sequence). V lost 2 bases and J lost 4; bases outside the gene matches: 9.

The V and J genes are TRBV28 and TRBJ1-1, with TRBD1 as a possible D gene (6 bases). This CDR3 has 12 amino acids. V was cut by 10 bases and J by 4 bases, with 13 bases left in between. Germline loops: CDR1 MDHEN, CDR2 SYDVKM. In nucleotides, the CDR3 is TGTGCCATTTCCAGGGGTCTCACTGAAGCTTTCTTT. Translation gives CAISRGLTEAFF.

Concerning this clone itself: A much larger clone sits a single nucleotide away, making a read error possible. J is TRBJ1-2 and V is TRBV28; the D gene is possibly TRBD1 (5 bases). In germline, CDR1 is MDHEN, CDR2 SYDVKM. The CDR3 is 12 residues long. V shed 4 bases and J shed 5 bases, with 8 bases lying between them. The CDR3 sequence: CASSWKGYGYTF. DNA for the CDR3: TGTGCCAGCAGTTGGAAGGGGTATGGCTACACCTTC.

For this clone: One base away lies a much larger clone, so this may be a sequencing read error. The V and J genes are TRBV2 and TRBJ1-5, with a weak D call TRBD1 (5 bases). The germline CDR1 and CDR2 sequences are SNHLY and FYNNEI. This CDR3 is 14 amino acids long. V was cut by 2 bases and J by 0 bases, with 5 bases left in between. CDR3 sequence (DNA): TGTGCCAGCAGTGAACAGGGTAGCAATCAGCCCCAGCATTTT. It encodes CASSEQGSNQPQHF.

This clone was picked up one time. The J gene is TRBJ2-7, the V gene TRBV27; 7 nucleotides align to TRBD2. The junction had 4 bases not matched to a gene; V was cut back by 1 base and J by 7 bases. This CDR3 spans 13 amino acids. The germline V gene has CDR1 MNHEY and CDR2 SMNVEV (reference sequence). The CDR3, as DNA: TGTGCCAGCAGTTTATGGCGGGGGAGGGAGCAGTACTTC. This gives the protein CASSLWRGREQYF.

V is TRBV19 and J is TRBJ1-3; the D is unclear. The V end lost 7 bases, the J end lost 5 bases, and 15 bases lay between the germline ends. Germline CDR1 LNHDA, CDR2 SQIVND (reference sequence). CDR3 length: 14 residues. The CDR3 DNA is TGTGCCAGTACCCCGCGGGCCAGAAGAAACACCATATATTTT. Encoded protein: CASTPRARRNTIYF.

The chain carries TRBV28 and TRBJ1-5, with TRBD1 matching 8 bases. From germline, CDR1 is MDHEN and CDR2 SYDVKM. The V and J ends lost 4 bases and 7 bases, in that order; junction bases with no gene match: 9. This CDR3 is built from 15 residues. The CDR3 here is CASSSRTGRYQPQHF. The CDR3 region has the DNA TGTGCCAGCAGTTCCCGGACAGGGCGGTACCAGCCCCAGCATTTT.

The chain uses TRBV18 and TRBJ2-3, with 13 bases aligning to TRBD2. Germline-derived CDR1 and CDR2 are KGHSH and LQKENI. J gave up 14 bases and V 2 bases, and 7 bases lay outside the gene matches. The CDR3 spans 14 residues. The CDR3 region has the DNA TGTGCCAGCTCACCAATTGAGACTAGCGGGAGGCTGTATTTT. The encoded protein is CASSPIETSGRLYF. The full variable domain, in which reference TRBV18 and TRBJ2-3 provide the parts outside the CDR3, is NAGVMQNPRHLVRRRGQEARLRCSPMKGHSHVYWYRQLPEEGLKFMVYLQKENIIDESGMPKERFSAEFPKEGPSILRIQQVVRGDSAAYFCASSPIETSGRLYFGPGTRLTVL.

The chain employs TRBV11-1 and TRBJ2-5; the D gene could be TRBD1 or TRBD2 (7 bases each). The germline V gene has CDR1 SGHAT and CDR2 FQDESV (reference sequence). This CDR3 spans 14 amino acids. V was shortened by 5 bases and J by 3 bases, with 13 bases between the two germline ends. The CDR3 reads CASSPTGREETQYF. The DNA of the CDR3 is TGTGCCAGCAGCCCGACAGGGAGGGAAGAGACCCAGTACTTC.

This clone was seen ten or more times. The rearrangement links TRBV7-8 to TRBJ2-2; no firm D call. The germline V gene encodes CDR1 SGHVS and CDR2 FQNEAQ. Trimming pared 1 base from V and 4 bases from J, leaving 4 bases between. This CDR3 contains 13 residues. The CDR3 DNA is TGTGCCAGCAGCTTAGTTCGCACCGGGGAGCTGTTTTTT. Residues: CASSLVRTGELFF.

The chain couples TRBV6-1 to TRBJ1-1, with 9 bases fitting TRBD1. This CDR3 is 14 amino acids long. The junction had 1 base not matched to a gene; V was cut back by 1 base and J by 4 bases. The germline V gene encodes CDR1 MNHNS and CDR2 SASEGT. CDR3 DNA: TGTGCCAGCAGTGAAGGGGACAGGGTCACTGAAGCTTTCTTT. Protein sequence: CASSEGDRVTEAFF.

This chain uses TRBV6-5 with TRBJ2-7; D may be TRBD2 (6 bases). This CDR3 is built from 13 residues. Germline V gives CDR1 MNHEY, CDR2 SVGAGI. V lost 2 bases and J lost 5, with 10 bases in between. CDR3 DNA: TGTGCCAGCAGTTACATTGCGGGACACGAGCAGTACTTC. This codes for CASSYIAGHEQYF.

In this sample, this clone turned up a few times. The V call is TRBV7-9, the J call TRBJ2-5; the D call may be TRBD1 or TRBD2 (6 bases each). From germline, CDR1 is SEHNR and CDR2 FQNEAQ (reference sequence). The V gene lost 1 base and the J gene lost 5 bases, with 14 bases spanning the gap. The CDR3 is 15 amino acids. The CDR3 reads CASSLGRGRQETQYF. CDR3 in DNA: TGTGCCAGCAGCTTAGGCCGGGGGCGGCAGGAGACCCAGTACTTC.

The chain links TRBV5-8 to TRBJ1-3, with a possible D match to TRBD1 (5 bases). This CDR3 is built from 16 residues. Germline V gene lookup returns CDR1 SGHTS and CDR2 YDEGEE. Deletions cut 5 bases from V and 0 bases from J, with 15 bases between. The CDR3 region has the DNA TGTGCCAGCAGAGCGCCGGGACCGATCTCTGGAAACACCATATATTTT. Translation gives CASRAPGPISGNTIYF. The full variable domain, rest sourced from reference TRBV5-8 and TRBJ1-3, is EAGVTQSPTHLIKTRGQQATLRCSPISGHTSVYWYQQALGLGLQFLLWYDEGEERNRGNFPPRFSGRQFPNYSSELNVNALELEDSALYLCASRAPGPISGNTIYFGEGSWLTVV.

This clone was observed a single time. This chain connects TRBV30 to TRBJ2-5, with 9 nucleotides matching TRBD1. The J call may be wrong; the DNA end is better matched by TRBJ2-7. The CDR3 has 15 amino acids. Germline CDR1 and CDR2: GTSNPN and SVGIG (reference sequence). CDR3 coding DNA: TGTGCCTGGAATCCTGACAGGGGGTATTCCTACGAGCAGTACTTC. Amino acids: CAWNPDRGYSYEQYF.

Of note for this clone: Additional DNA sequences in this sample encode the identical CDR3. The chain is built from TRBV18 and TRBJ1-1; D not certain. The germline V gene has CDR1 KGHSH and CDR2 LQKENI. The V end was cut by 3 bases, the J end by 1 base, with 9 bases between. The CDR3 length is 14 residues. CDR3 protein: CASSPPSGNTEAFF. The CDR3 DNA follows: TGTGCCAGCTCACCGCCATCAGGGAACACTGAAGCTTTCTTT.